The 11 T cell receptor beta chains listed next were all sequenced from one sample in a study of T cell repertoires and HLA-DP antigens. Measured with immunoSEQ multiplex PCR; TCRdb has only the in-frame clones, and not every one. The sample includes approximately 86,000 clones, roughly 86% of them seen just once. What these receptors recognize is not known. Source material: CD4+ T cells from PBMCs. The receptors shown here come from a man aged 45-65 years in good health and CMV-seronegative.

The chain links TRBV6-5 to TRBJ1-6; tentatively, D is TRBD1 (5 bases). This CDR3 has 14 amino acids. Trimming left V 6 bases short and J 10 bases short, with 16 bases between. Germline-derived CDR1 and CDR2 are MNHEY and SVGAGI. The CDR3 sequence: CASRPRGGVSPLHF. For the CDR3, the DNA is TGTGCCAGCAGACCGAGAGGAGGGGTGTCACCCCTCCACTTT.

The chain carries TRBV6-1 and TRBJ1-5, with 8 bases that match TRBD1. This CDR3 is 15 amino acids long. The V gene's germline CDR1 is MNHNS and CDR2 SASEGT. V shed 4 bases and J 9 bases; nucleotides not matched to a gene: 11. Here the CDR3 DNA reads TGTGCCAGCAGTGTGAGGCAGGGGGCGCTTGGGCCCCAGCATTTT. This translates into CASSVRQGALGPQHF.

The V and J genes are TRBV2 and TRBJ2-3, with D perhaps TRBD2 (7 bases). Trimming removed 8 bases at V and 2 bases at J, with 20 bases between. Germline V gives CDR1 SNHLY, CDR2 FYNNEI. This CDR3 contains 16 residues. CDR3 DNA: TGTGCCAGCGTAAAGAGGGGGGGGCTAAACACAGATACGCAGTATTTT. Its protein is CASVKRGGLNTDTQYF.

As DNA, the CDR3 is TGCGCCAGCAGCCCCTCATCGGGGGCGCGAGAGACCCAGTACTTC. This gives the protein CASSPSSGARETQYF. This chain links TRBV5-1 with TRBJ2-5; D tentatively fits TRBD1 or TRBD2 (6 bases each). The CDR3 contains 15 residues. The germline V gene encodes CDR1 SGHRS and CDR2 YFSETQ. Deletions cut 4 bases from V and 4 bases from J, with 17 bases between.

The V gene is TRBV5-4, the J gene TRBJ1-1; tentative D call: TRBD1 (6 bases). The CDR3 spans 15 residues. Germline V gene sequence: CDR1 SGHNT, CDR2 YYREEE (reference sequence). Between the trimmed V and J ends, which lost 4 bases and 0 bases, there was a span of 13 bases. DNA of the CDR3: TGTGCCAGCAGCCCTGGGACAAAAATGAACACTGAAGCTTTCTTT. It specifies CASSPGTKMNTEAFF.

The chain couples TRBV7-2 to TRBJ2-6; 10 bases match TRBD2. This CDR3 has 17 amino acids. Germline trimming cut 3 bases from V and 2 bases from J; bases unmatched to any gene: 4. Germline-derived CDR1 and CDR2 are SGHTA and FQGNSA. The CDR3 DNA sequence: TGTGCCAGCAGCTTCTTAGCGGGGGGAACTGGGGCCAACGTCCTGACTTTC. This encodes CASSFLAGGTGANVLTF.

This chain joins TRBV5-1 and TRBJ2-2; D is ambiguous. CDR3 length: 14 residues. Per germline, CDR1 SGHRS and CDR2 YFSETQ. V was cut by 4 bases and J by 3 bases, with 10 bases left in between. The CDR3 sequence: CASSRNVDTGELFF. CDR3 nucleotide sequence: TGCGCCAGCAGCCGCAACGTGGACACCGGGGAGCTGTTTTTT.

This sequence joins TRBV11-1 and TRBJ1-2; D ambiguous. CDR1 is SGHAT, CDR2 FQDESV, per germline (reference sequence). This CDR3 is built from 13 residues. Trimming shortened V by 1 base and J by 4 bases, and 7 bases separated the two germline ends. The CDR3 sequence is CASSLGGLYGYTF. For the CDR3, the DNA is TGTGCCAGCAGCTTAGGAGGCCTCTATGGCTACACCTTC.

This chain uses TRBV4-2 with TRBJ2-2, with unresolved D. This CDR3 has 12 residues. CDR1 and CDR2 from the germline V gene are LGHNA and YNFKEQ. V lost 1 base and J 6 bases, leaving 3 bases between the germline ends. The CDR3: CASSQVSGELFF. In DNA, the CDR3 is TGTGCCAGCAGCCAAGTTTCCGGGGAGCTGTTTTTT.

V and J are TRBV18 and TRBJ2-7; TRBD1 might be the D (5 bases). With 5 bases removed from V and 5 bases from J, the gap between germline ends came to 13 bases. The CDR3 is 13 amino acids. Germline lookup yields CDR1 KGHSH and CDR2 LQKENI. CDR3 sequence (DNA): TGTGCCAGCTCAACAGCCGACAGCGACGAGCAGTACTTC. Protein sequence: CASSTADSDEQYF.

The rearrangement joins TRBV5-1 to TRBJ1-3, with D unclear. The germline V and J ends were trimmed by 4 bases and 2 bases, with 19 bases remaining between them. CDR1 and CDR2 from the germline V gene are SGHRS and YFSETQ. This CDR3 region has 17 residues. CDR3 loop: CASSTSTVGEPGNTIYF. In DNA, the CDR3 is TGCGCCAGCAGCACCTCGACTGTAGGAGAACCTGGAAACACCATATATTTT.